This T cell receptor (beta chain) was recovered during a study of T cell responses to AZD1222 COVID-19 vaccine. The length of the CDR3 is 19 residues. Germline V gene lookup returns CDR1 SGHDN and CDR2 FVKESK. The ends were cut back, 5 bases at V and 0 bases at J, with 25 bases in the middle. Points on this clone: What it binds is not known.

The repertoire was sequenced with immunoSEQ multiplex PCR; TCRdb's copy has only in-frame clones and lacks some. The sample lists 120,000 or so clones, 70% to 85% occurring once. Findings and caveats of the study: Possibly, clonal diversity was underestimated; donors were largely white British and included more females.

Specimen: peripheral blood, collected on day 0 of AZD1222 vaccination. The source of this sequence is an adult in good health. V and J are TRBV14 and TRBJ1-1, with TRBD1 as a possible D gene (5 bases). CDR3 in amino acids: CASSTVPGPRPNMNTEAFF. CDR3 DNA: TGTGCCAGCAGCACCGTGCCGGGACCCCGACCGAACATGAACACTGAAGCTTTCTTT.